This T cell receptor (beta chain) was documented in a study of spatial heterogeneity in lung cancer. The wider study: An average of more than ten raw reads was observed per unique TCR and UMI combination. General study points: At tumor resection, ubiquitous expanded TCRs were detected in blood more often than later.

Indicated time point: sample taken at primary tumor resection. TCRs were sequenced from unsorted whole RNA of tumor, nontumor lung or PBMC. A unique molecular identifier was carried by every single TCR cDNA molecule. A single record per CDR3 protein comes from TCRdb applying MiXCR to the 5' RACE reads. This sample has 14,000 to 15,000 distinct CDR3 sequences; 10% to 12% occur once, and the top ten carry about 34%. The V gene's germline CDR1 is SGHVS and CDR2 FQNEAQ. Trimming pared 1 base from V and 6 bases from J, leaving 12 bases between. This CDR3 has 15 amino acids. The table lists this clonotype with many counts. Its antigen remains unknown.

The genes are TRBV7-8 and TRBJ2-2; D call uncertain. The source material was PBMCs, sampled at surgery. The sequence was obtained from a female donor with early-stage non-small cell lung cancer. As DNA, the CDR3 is TGTGCCAGCAGCTTAGTGGGGTTAAGGGCCGGGGAGCTGTTTTTT. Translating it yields CASSLVGLRAGELFF.